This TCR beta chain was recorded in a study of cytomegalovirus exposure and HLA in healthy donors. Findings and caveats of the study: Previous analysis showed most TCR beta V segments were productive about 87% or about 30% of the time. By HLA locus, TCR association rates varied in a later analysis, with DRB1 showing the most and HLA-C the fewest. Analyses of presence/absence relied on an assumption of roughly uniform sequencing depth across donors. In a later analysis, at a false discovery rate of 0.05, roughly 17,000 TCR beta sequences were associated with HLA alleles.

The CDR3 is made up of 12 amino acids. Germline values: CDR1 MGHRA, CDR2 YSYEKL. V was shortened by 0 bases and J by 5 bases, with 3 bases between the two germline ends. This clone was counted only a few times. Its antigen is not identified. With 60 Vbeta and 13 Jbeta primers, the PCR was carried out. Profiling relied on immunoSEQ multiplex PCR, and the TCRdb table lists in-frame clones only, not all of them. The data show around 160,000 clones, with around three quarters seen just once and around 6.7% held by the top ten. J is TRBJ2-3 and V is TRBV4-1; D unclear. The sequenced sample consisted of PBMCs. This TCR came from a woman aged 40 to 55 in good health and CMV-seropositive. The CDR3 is CASSQDGDTQYF. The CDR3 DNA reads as TGCGCCAGCAGCCAAGACGGAGATACGCAGTATTTT.